A selection of T cell receptor beta chains follows, all from one sample in a study of blood T cell repertoires in COVID-19. Profiling relied on immunoSEQ multiplex PCR, and the TCRdb table lists in-frame clones only, not all of them. The data show roughly 200,000 clones, with roughly 86% seen just once and around 1.5% held by the top ten. Sequencing was performed on peripheral blood. Receptors originate from a man between 18 and 35 years old with active or convalescent COVID-19. CDR3s include the opening cysteine and the closing phenylalanine or tryptophan. The D gene is left open where the match is weak. Clone size is shown for a subset of rows, as once, few, many or a class of expanded clone.

clone_size,j_call,d_call,v_call,cdr3_aa,cdr3_nt
.,TRBJ1-1,TRBD1,TRBV6-5,CASSPHRGTEAFF,TGTGCCAGCAGTCCCCACAGGGGAACTGAAGCTTTCTTT
.,TRBJ2-1,TRBD2,TRBV6-6,CASRDSGANEQFF,TGTGCCAGCAGGGATAGCGGGGCCAATGAGCAGTTCTTC
.,TRBJ2-5,.,TRBV19,CASSPGQTETQYF,TGTGCCAGTAGTCCTGGACAGACGGAGACCCAGTACTTC
.,TRBJ2-2,TRBD2,TRBV20-1,CSASERGNTGELFF,TGCAGTGCTAGTGAGCGGGGAAACACCGGGGAGCTGTTTTTT
.,TRBJ2-1,TRBD2,TRBV2,CASSERGGYNEQFF,TGTGCCAGCAGTGAGCGGGGGGGTTACAATGAGCAGTTCTTC
.,TRBJ2-1,TRBD1,TRBV10-1,CASSENRNRGGSYNEQFF,TGCGCCAGCAGTGAAAATAGGAACAGGGGTGGTTCCTACAATGAGCAGTTCTTC
.,TRBJ1-6,.,TRBV4-3,CASSQVVGRTSPLHF,TGCGCCAGCAGCCAGGTGGTGGGGCGGACTTCACCCCTCCACTTT
.,TRBJ1-2,TRBD1,TRBV6-1,CASSEAGAGGAYGYTF,TGTGCCAGCAGTGAAGCCGGGGCAGGGGGCGCCTATGGCTACACCTTC
once,TRBJ1-1,.,TRBV28,CASSFSSEAFF,TGTGCCAGCAGTTTCTCCTCTGAAGCTTTCTTT
.,TRBJ2-3,TRBD1,TRBV3-1/TRBV3-2,CASSQDFDRANTDTQYF,TGTGCCAGCAGCCAAGATTTCGACAGGGCCAACACAGATACGCAGTATTTT
.,TRBJ2-7,TRBD1,TRBV19,CATQLQTGSSEQYF,TGTGCCACCCAATTGCAGACAGGGTCATCCGAGCAGTACTTC
.,TRBJ1-1,.,TRBV6-5,CASRQGSPNTEAFF,TGTGCCAGCAGGCAGGGCTCACCGAACACTGAAGCTTTCTTT
.,TRBJ1-4,.,TRBV4-3,CASSHGTGGDEKLFF,TGCGCCAGCAGCCACGGAACCGGGGGAGACGAAAAACTGTTTTTT
.,TRBJ1-4,.,TRBV6-5,CASSYSRPRRDEKLFF,TGTGCCAGCAGTTACTCCCGACCCCGGAGGGATGAAAAACTGTTTTTT
.,TRBJ1-2,.,TRBV5-5,CASSLESGRGGYTF,TGTGCCAGCAGCTTGGAATCAGGGAGGGGTGGCTACACCTTC
.,TRBJ1-1,.,TRBV5-1,CASSLSSGGTEAFF,TGCGCCAGCAGCTTGTCGTCGGGGGGTACTGAAGCTTTCTTT
once,TRBJ1-5,.,TRBV6-1,CASSEAWQFNQPQHF,TGTGCCAGCAGTGAAGCGTGGCAGTTCAATCAGCCCCAGCATTTT
.,TRBJ2-7,TRBD2,TRBV6-2/TRBV6-3,CASSYYGSGRAYEQYF,TGTGCCAGCAGTTATTACGGGAGTGGGAGGGCCTACGAGCAGTACTTC
.,TRBJ1-2,.,TRBV23-1,CAGRPVNYGYTF,TGCGCCGGTCGCCCAGTTAACTATGGCTACACCTTC
.,TRBJ1-1,TRBD1,TRBV11-2,CASSYTGDTEAFF,TGTGCCAGCAGCTACACAGGGGACACTGAAGCTTTCTTT
.,TRBJ1-1,.,TRBV30,CAWRTPGMNTEAFF,TGTGCCTGGAGAACTCCAGGTATGAACACTGAAGCTTTCTTT
.,TRBJ2-7,TRBD1,TRBV15,CATSRRGTGANEQYF,TGTGCCACCAGCAGACGCGGGACAGGGGCTAACGAGCAGTACTTC
.,TRBJ2-2,.,TRBV4-1,CASSQVSAGEGAGELFF,TGCGCCAGCAGCCAAGTTTCGGCAGGGGAAGGGGCCGGGGAGCTGTTTTTT
.,TRBJ2-7,.,TRBV2,CASSGTGLLF,TGTGCCAGCAGTGGGACGGGACTCCTATTC
once,TRBJ1-5,TRBD1,TRBV19,CASKDRANQPQHF,TGTGCCAGTAAAGACAGGGCCAATCAGCCCCAGCATTTT
.,TRBJ2-3,.,TRBV7-9,CASSSGGNPTDTQYF,TGTGCCAGCAGCTCCGGGGGAAACCCCACAGATACGCAGTATTTT
.,TRBJ1-1,TRBD1,TRBV4-2,CASSHMGQGAVAFF,TGTGCCAGCAGCCATATGGGGCAGGGGGCGGTGGCTTTCTTT
.,TRBJ1-1,.,TRBV6-4,CASSEGAGTEAFF,TGTGCCAGCAGTGAAGGGGCCGGCACTGAAGCTTTCTTT
.,TRBJ2-7,.,TRBV12-3/TRBV12-4,CASSFGGYYEQYF,TGTGCCAGCAGTTTTGGCGGATACTACGAGCAGTACTTC
few,TRBJ1-2,.,TRBV4-1,CASSLPGSNYGYTF,TGCGCCAGCAGCCTCCCAGGATCTAACTATGGCTACACCTTC
.,TRBJ1-6,.,TRBV6-5,CATNLVTGSPLHF,TGTGCCACCAATCTCGTAACGGGTTCACCCCTCCACTTT